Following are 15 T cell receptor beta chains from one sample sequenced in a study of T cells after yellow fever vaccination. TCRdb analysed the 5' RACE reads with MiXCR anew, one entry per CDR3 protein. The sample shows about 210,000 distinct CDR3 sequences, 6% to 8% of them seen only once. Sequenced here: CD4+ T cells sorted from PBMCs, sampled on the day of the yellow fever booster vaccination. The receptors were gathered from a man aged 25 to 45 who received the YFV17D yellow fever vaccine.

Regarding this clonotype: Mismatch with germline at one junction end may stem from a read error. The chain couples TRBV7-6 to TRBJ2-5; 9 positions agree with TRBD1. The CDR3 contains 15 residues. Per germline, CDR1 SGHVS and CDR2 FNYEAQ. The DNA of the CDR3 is TGTGCCCGCAGCGCCGGGACAGGGAATGAAGAGACCCAGTACTTC. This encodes CARSAGTGNEETQYF.

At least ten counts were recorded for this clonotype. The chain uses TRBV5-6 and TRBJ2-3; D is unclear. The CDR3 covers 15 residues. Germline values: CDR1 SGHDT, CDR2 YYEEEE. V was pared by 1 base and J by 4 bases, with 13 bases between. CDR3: CASSLPHLAADTQYF. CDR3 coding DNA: TGTGCCAGCAGCTTGCCTCATCTGGCGGCAGATACGCAGTATTTT.

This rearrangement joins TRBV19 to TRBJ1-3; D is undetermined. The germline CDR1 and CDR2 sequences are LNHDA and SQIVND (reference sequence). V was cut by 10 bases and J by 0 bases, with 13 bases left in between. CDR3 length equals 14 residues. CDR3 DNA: TGTGCCACCGCTTTGGGTCGCTCTGGAAACACCATATATTTT. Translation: CATALGRSGNTIYF.

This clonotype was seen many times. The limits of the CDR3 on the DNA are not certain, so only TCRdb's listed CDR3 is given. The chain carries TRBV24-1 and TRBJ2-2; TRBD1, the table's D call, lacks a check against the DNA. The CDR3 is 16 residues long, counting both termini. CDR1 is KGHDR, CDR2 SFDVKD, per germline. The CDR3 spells CATSVPGQGTTGELFF.

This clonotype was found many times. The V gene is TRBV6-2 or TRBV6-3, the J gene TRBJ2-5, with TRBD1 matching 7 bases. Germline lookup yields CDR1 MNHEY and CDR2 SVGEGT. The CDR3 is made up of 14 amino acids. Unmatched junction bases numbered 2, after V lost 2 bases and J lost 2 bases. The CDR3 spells CASSYLGQQETQYF. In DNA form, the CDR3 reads TGTGCCAGCAGTTACCTGGGACAGCAAGAGACCCAGTACTTC.

CDR3 region: CASLSTGTGVTGELFF. Here the CDR3 DNA reads TGTGCCAGCTTATCTACCGGGACAGGAGTCACCGGGGAGCTGTTTTTT. J is TRBJ2-2 and V is TRBV28, with TRBD1 identical over 8 bases. Germline V gene sequence: CDR1 MDHEN, CDR2 SYDVKM. J lost 4 bases, V lost 8 bases, and 12 bases had no gene match. The CDR3 consists of 16 residues.

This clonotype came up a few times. The CDR3 sequence is CASSLSVLANYGYTF. The CDR3 DNA reads as TGTGCCAGCAGTTTATCTGTCCTGGCTAACTATGGCTACACCTTC. The J gene is TRBJ1-2, the V gene TRBV27; the D is unclear. Germline CDR1 reads MNHEY; CDR2 reads SMNVEV (reference sequence). V lost 0 bases to trimming and J lost 0 bases, with 8 bases between them. This CDR3 has 15 residues.

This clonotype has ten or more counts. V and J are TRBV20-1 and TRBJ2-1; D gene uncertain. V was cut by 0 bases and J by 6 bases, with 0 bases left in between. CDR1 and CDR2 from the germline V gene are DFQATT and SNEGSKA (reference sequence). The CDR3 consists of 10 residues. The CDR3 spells CSARDNEQFF. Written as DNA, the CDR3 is TGCAGTGCTAGAGACAATGAGCAGTTCTTC.

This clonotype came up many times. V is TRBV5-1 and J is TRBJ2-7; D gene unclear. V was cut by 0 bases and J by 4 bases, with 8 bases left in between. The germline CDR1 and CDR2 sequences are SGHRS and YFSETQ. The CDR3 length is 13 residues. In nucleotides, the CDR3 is TGCGCCAGCAGCTTGGAGCCACCTTACGAGCAGTACTTC. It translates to CASSLEPPYEQYF.

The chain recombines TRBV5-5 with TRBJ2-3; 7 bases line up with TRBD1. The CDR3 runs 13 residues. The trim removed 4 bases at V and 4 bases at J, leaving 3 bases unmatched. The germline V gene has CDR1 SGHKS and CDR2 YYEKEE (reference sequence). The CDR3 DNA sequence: TGTGCCAGCAGCCCGGACAGGTCAGATACGCAGTATTTT. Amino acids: CASSPDRSDTQYF.

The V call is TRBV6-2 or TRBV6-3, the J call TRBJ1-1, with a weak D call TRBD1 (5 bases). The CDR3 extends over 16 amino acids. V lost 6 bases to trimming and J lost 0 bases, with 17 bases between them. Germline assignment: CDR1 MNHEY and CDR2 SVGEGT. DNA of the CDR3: TGTGCCAGCAGAGGCGCCACGGGACGGATGAACACTGAAGCTTTCTTT. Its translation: CASRGATGRMNTEAFF.

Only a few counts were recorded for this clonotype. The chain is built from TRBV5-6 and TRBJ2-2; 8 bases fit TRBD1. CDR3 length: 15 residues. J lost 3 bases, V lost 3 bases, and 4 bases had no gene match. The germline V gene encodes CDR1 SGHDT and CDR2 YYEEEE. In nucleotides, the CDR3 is TGTGCCAGCAGCTCCAGGGGGCTTTACACCGGGGAGCTGTTTTTT. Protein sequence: CASSSRGLYTGELFF.

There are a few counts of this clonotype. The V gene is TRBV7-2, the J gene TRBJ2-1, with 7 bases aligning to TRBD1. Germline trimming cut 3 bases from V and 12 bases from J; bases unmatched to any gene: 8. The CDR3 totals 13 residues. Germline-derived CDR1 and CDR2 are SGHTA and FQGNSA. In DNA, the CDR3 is TGTGCCAGCAGCTTGGACAGGCCTCAAGGGCAGTTCTTC. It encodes CASSLDRPQGQFF.

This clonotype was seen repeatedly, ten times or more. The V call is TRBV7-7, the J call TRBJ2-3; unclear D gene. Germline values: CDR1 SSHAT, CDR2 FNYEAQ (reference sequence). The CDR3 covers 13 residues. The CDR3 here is CAIGPQMSDTQYF. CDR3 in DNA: TGTGCTATAGGACCACAGATGTCAGATACGCAGTATTTT.

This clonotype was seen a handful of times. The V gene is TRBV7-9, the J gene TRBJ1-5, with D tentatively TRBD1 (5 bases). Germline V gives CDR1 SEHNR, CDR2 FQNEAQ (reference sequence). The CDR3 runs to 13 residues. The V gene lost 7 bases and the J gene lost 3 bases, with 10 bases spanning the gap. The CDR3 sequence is CASTSGNNQPQHF. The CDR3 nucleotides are TGTGCCAGCACCTCAGGGAACAATCAGCCCCAGCATTTT.